The 29 T cell receptor beta chains below come from one sample, sequenced in a study of CD4 T cells in relation to SARS-CoV-2 and coronaviruses (dated by TCRdb to the early 2020s). CD4+ T cells from unexposed donors were collected before the COVID-19 pandemic (2011-2018). After around eleven days of culture, CD4+ T cells were isolated with the EasySep CD4+ T cell isolation kit. The library was made by the immunoSEQ multiplex PCR assay. TCRdb stores this immuneACCESS table with in-frame sequences only. Part of the clones is absent; in the studies checked, under half of the shortfall reflects unresolved V genes, and no reason is known for the rest. This sample comprises about 30,000 clones, 70% to 85% of them detected only once. The top ten clonotypes cover around 15% of the sample. These receptors are not linked to any known antigen. Sequences were obtained from CD4+ T cells from PBMCs, cultured in vitro. The receptors derive from a human donor in good health.

This clone was seen a handful of times. The chain uses TRBV29-1 and TRBJ2-3; 12 positions match TRBD2. This CDR3 contains 16 residues. V lost 3 bases to trimming and J lost 0 bases; unmatched junction nucleotides: 4. Germline values: CDR1 SQVTM, CDR2 ANQGSEA. The CDR3 here is CSVDGGTSGSTDTQYF. CDR3 coding DNA: TGCAGCGTTGATGGGGGGACTAGCGGGAGCACAGATACGCAGTATTTT.

The rearrangement uses TRBV10-3 and TRBJ1-3, with D uncertain. The CDR3 contains 15 residues. CDR1 is ENHRY, CDR2 SYGVKD, per germline. Trimming pared 4 bases from V and 5 bases from J, leaving 15 bases between. The CDR3 DNA sequence: TGTGCCATCAGTGCCGGGTCGTCAAACCGAAACACCATATATTTT. Translating gives CAISAGSSNRNTIYF.

DNA of the CDR3: TGTGCCAGCAGTTGGTCGGGGGGAATCTCTGGCTACACCTTC. Translated: CASSWSGGISGYTF. The chain employs TRBV6-2 or TRBV6-3 and TRBJ1-2; maybe TRBD1 (5 bases). Deletions cut 4 bases from V and 7 bases from J, with 16 bases between. The CDR3 extends over 14 amino acids. Germline V CDR1 and CDR2: MNHEY, SVGEGT.

The chain carries TRBV5-1 and TRBJ2-5; D unclear. Germline CDR1 and CDR2: SGHRS and YFSETQ. There are 13 residues in the CDR3. With 0 bases removed from V and 5 bases from J, the gap between germline ends came to 8 bases. The CDR3 protein is CASSLVVGETQYF. As DNA, the CDR3 is TGCGCCAGCAGCTTGGTGGTGGGGGAGACCCAGTACTTC.

The chain employs TRBV12-3 or TRBV12-4 and TRBJ1-2, with a possible D match to TRBD1 (6 bases). Trimming stripped 7 bases from V and 5 bases from J, with 14 bases between. The CDR3 consists of 13 residues. The CDR3 loop reads CASTPGRGYGYTF. The CDR3 DNA follows: TGTGCCAGCACCCCTGGCAGGGGATATGGCTACACCTTC.

This clone was seen a few times. The chain links TRBV7-9 to TRBJ2-3; D is unresolved. The germline gives CDR1 SEHNR, CDR2 FQNEAQ (reference sequence). Deletions cut 2 bases from V and 0 bases from J, with 9 bases between. The CDR3 has 15 residues. The CDR3 region is CASSLSSSSTDTQYF. For the CDR3, the DNA is TGTGCCAGCAGCTTAAGTTCAAGCAGCACAGATACGCAGTATTTT. Using reference TRBV7-9 and TRBJ2-3 for the parts outside the CDR3, the full variable domain is DTGVSQNPRHKITKRGQNVTFRCDPISEHNRLYWYRQTLGQGPEFLTYFQNEAQLEKSRLLSDRFSAERPKGSFSTLEIQRTEQGDSAMYLCASSLSSSSTDTQYFGPGTRLTVL.

This clone was observed a single time. The chain carries TRBV5-1 and TRBJ1-1; D is perhaps TRBD1 (5 bases). The germline V gene has CDR1 SGHRS and CDR2 YFSETQ. V gave up 4 bases and J gave up 1 base, with 11 bases separating them. The CDR3 contains 14 residues. The CDR3: CASSIDSQNTEAFF. CDR3 in DNA: TGCGCCAGCAGCATCGACAGTCAGAACACTGAAGCTTTCTTT.

V gene TRBV6-2 or TRBV6-3 combines with J gene TRBJ2-1; the match to TRBD2 covers 13 bases. This CDR3 comprises 18 residues. Unmatched junction bases numbered 9, after V lost 2 bases and J lost 5 bases. Germline loops: CDR1 MNHEY, CDR2 SVGEGT. The CDR3 loop reads CASSYGRTGTSGDNEQFF. In nucleotides, the CDR3 is TGTGCCAGCAGTTACGGAAGAACCGGGACTAGCGGGGACAATGAGCAGTTCTTC.

This chain connects TRBV6-5 to TRBJ2-7; D remains unclear. CDR3 length: 15 residues. Trimming shortened V by 2 bases and J by 2 bases, and 13 bases separated the two germline ends. Germline V gene lookup returns CDR1 MNHEY and CDR2 SVGAGI. CDR3 sequence: CASSYRVTGTYEQYF. The CDR3 nucleotides read TGTGCCAGCAGTTACCGCGTCACTGGAACCTACGAGCAGTACTTC.

V usage is TRBV5-5 and J usage is TRBJ2-7; D is unclear. CDR1 SGHKS and CDR2 YYEKEE come from the germline V gene (reference sequence). V was shortened by 2 bases and J by 6 bases, with 9 bases between the two germline ends. This CDR3 is built from 12 residues. The CDR3 loop is CASSFGWAEQYF. The CDR3 DNA reads TGTGCCAGCAGCTTTGGATGGGCCGAGCAGTACTTC.

The chain links TRBV7-9 to TRBJ1-4, with a tentative D call TRBD1 (5 bases). This CDR3 is 12 amino acids long. CDR1 SEHNR and CDR2 FQNEAQ come from the germline V gene (reference sequence). The V end lost 5 bases, the J end lost 7 bases, and 8 bases lay between the germline ends. In DNA, the CDR3 is TGTGCCAGCAGCGTTGACAGTGAAAAACTGTTTTTT. This sequence encodes CASSVDSEKLFF.

The chain combines TRBV30 with TRBJ2-7, with D possibly called TRBD1 or TRBD2 (5 bases each). Trimming took off 4 bases at V and 2 bases at J, with 15 bases between the two ends. Looked up from germline, CDR1 is GTSNPN and CDR2 is SVGIG (reference sequence). The CDR3 spans 14 residues. CDR3 sequence reads: CAWTLGTATYEQYF. The CDR3 nucleotides read TGTGCCTGGACCTTGGGGACGGCAACCTACGAGCAGTACTTC. Full variable domain (outside the CDR3, taken from reference TRBV30 and TRBJ2-7): SQTIHQWPATLVQPVGSPLSLECTVEGTSNPNLYWYRQAAGRGLQLLFYSVGIGQISSEVPQNLSASRPQDRQFILSSKKLLLSDSGFYLCAWTLGTATYEQYFGPGTRLTVT.

The chain combines TRBV5-6 with TRBJ2-7; 7 positions agree with TRBD1. The J segment lost 0 bases and the V segment lost 2 bases, leaving 2 bases of the junction unmatched. The CDR3 spans 14 residues. Per germline, CDR1 SGHDT and CDR2 YYEEEE. Here the CDR3 reads CASSFYRGSYEQYF. The CDR3 DNA follows: TGTGCCAGCAGCTTTTACAGGGGCTCCTACGAGCAGTACTTC.

This clone is medium-sized by share. V gene TRBV30 combines with J gene TRBJ1-1; maybe TRBD1 (6 bases). V lost 8 bases, J lost 6 bases, and 19 bases lay in between. The CDR3 is 13 amino acids. Germline CDR1 is GTSNPN and CDR2 is SVGIG (reference sequence). CDR3: CAPRGPGSSEAFF. Written as DNA, the CDR3 is TGTGCCCCGCGGGGGCCAGGTTCGTCTGAAGCTTTCTTT.

This chain uses TRBV19 with TRBJ2-1; 15 bases map to TRBD2. The CDR3 loop spans 17 amino acids. The V segment lost 5 bases and the J segment 6 bases; nucleotides outside the gene matches: 8. Looked up from germline, CDR1 is LNHDA and CDR2 is SQIVND (reference sequence). CDR3 amino acids: CASSSRTSGRASNEQFF. CDR3 in DNA: TGTGCCAGTAGTTCCCGGACTAGCGGGAGGGCTAGCAATGAGCAGTTCTTC.

The chain recombines TRBV4-1 with TRBJ1-5; D uncertain. This CDR3 spans 15 amino acids. Germline CDR1 is MGHRA and CDR2 is YSYEKL. Trimming took off 4 bases at V and 4 bases at J, with 14 bases between the two ends. Written as DNA, the CDR3 is TGCGCCAGCAGCCTAGAGCCCTCAGGAAATCAGCCCCAGCATTTT. Translation gives CASSLEPSGNQPQHF.

This clone was counted a single time. The chain carries TRBV29-1 and TRBJ1-1, with D possibly TRBD1 on 6 matching bases. V lost 7 bases, J lost 3 bases, and 12 bases lay in between. Germline CDR1 and CDR2: SQVTM and ANQGSEA. The CDR3 contains 12 residues. The CDR3 DNA follows: TGCAGCGCCGAGCCAGGGGACACTGAAGCTTTCTTT. Translating it yields CSAEPGDTEAFF.

This clone was detected a few times. The chain employs TRBV7-7 and TRBJ2-2; TRBD1 matches at 7 bases. The germline gives CDR1 SSHAT, CDR2 FNYEAQ (reference sequence). Unmatched junction bases numbered 2, after V lost 6 bases and J lost 1 base. The CDR3 spans 14 residues. The CDR3 bases are TGTGCCAGCAGATACAGGGGGAACACCGGGGAGCTGTTTTTT. The encoded protein is CASRYRGNTGELFF.

This chain connects TRBV2 to TRBJ1-1; D gene ambiguous. CDR3 length equals 13 residues. Looked up from germline, CDR1 is SNHLY and CDR2 is FYNNEI. Trimming took 2 bases from V and 7 from J, leaving 11 bases between them. CDR3 protein: CASSENSDLEAFF. CDR3 nucleotides: TGTGCCAGCAGTGAAAATTCGGACCTTGAAGCTTTCTTT.

Details on this clone: A junction boundary mismatches the germline segment, possibly from a read error. The chain recombines TRBV7-7 with TRBJ2-2; 13 bases line up with TRBD2. Germline-derived CDR1 and CDR2 are SSHAT and FNYEAQ (reference sequence). The CDR3 runs 17 residues. CDR3 DNA sequence: TGTGCTAGCAGCTTAGGACTAGCGGGGGTGAACACCGGGGAGCTGTTTTTT. Its translation: CASSLGLAGVNTGELFF.

This CDR3 reads CASSRGTGGGASGANVLTF. DNA of the CDR3: TGCGCCAGCAGCCGAGGGACAGGCGGCGGGGCCTCTGGGGCCAACGTCCTGACTTTC. The chain is built from TRBV4-1 and TRBJ2-6, with 8 bases identical to TRBD1. J lost 0 bases, V lost 4 bases, and 11 bases had no gene match. Germline CDR1 reads MGHRA; CDR2 reads YSYEKL. This CDR3 is 19 amino acids long.

The rearrangement uses TRBV7-2 and TRBJ2-7, with TRBD2 identical over 8 bases. CDR1 SGHTA and CDR2 FQGNSA come from the germline V gene. The CDR3 is made up of 15 amino acids. The junction had 13 bases not matched to a gene; V was cut back by 5 bases and J by 7 bases. CDR3 bases: TGTGCCAGCAGCCCATCTAGCGGGCGAGGGGGGGAGCAGTACTTC. Protein: CASSPSSGRGGEQYF.

This clone came up a few times. V gene TRBV7-9 combines with J gene TRBJ1-1; the D is unclear. The germline V and J ends were trimmed by 2 bases and 6 bases, with 7 bases remaining between them. Germline CDR1 is SEHNR and CDR2 is FQNEAQ (reference sequence). The CDR3 consists of 12 residues. In nucleotides, the CDR3 is TGTGCCAGCAGCTTATGGGTCTCTGAAGCTTTCTTT. Its translation: CASSLWVSEAFF.

The chain recombines TRBV5-4 with TRBJ1-1; weak D call: TRBD1 (6 bases). The CDR3 is 14 amino acids. Deletions cut 4 bases from V and 4 bases from J, with 14 bases between. The germline V gene has CDR1 SGHNT and CDR2 YYREEE (reference sequence). The CDR3 sequence is CASSASTGITEAFF. CDR3 sequence (DNA): TGTGCCAGCAGCGCTTCGACAGGTATCACTGAAGCTTTCTTT.

The chain combines TRBV6-2 or TRBV6-3 with TRBJ2-1; D gene uncertain. The CDR3 is 13 residues long. V lost 4 bases to trimming and J lost 7 bases, with 11 bases between them. Germline V gene data show CDR1 as MNHEY and CDR2 as SVGEGT. The CDR3 nucleotides are TGTGCCAGCAGTTCCTATAGTCAAAATGAGCAGTTCTTC. Translation: CASSSYSQNEQFF.

This chain links TRBV10-3 with TRBJ1-1; no clear D gene. The V gene lost 3 bases and the J gene lost 1 base, with 3 bases spanning the gap. CDR3 length equals 12 residues. Germline loops: CDR1 ENHRY, CDR2 SYGVKD. Here the CDR3 DNA reads TGTGCCATCAGTGATAGGAACACTGAAGCTTTCTTT. Protein product: CAISDRNTEAFF.

This chain connects TRBV4-1 to TRBJ1-1; 10 nucleotides line up with TRBD1. CDR1 MGHRA and CDR2 YSYEKL come from the germline V gene. The CDR3 has 15 amino acids. Trimming at V came to 5 bases and at J to 0 bases, leaving 3 bases not matched to a gene. This CDR3 reads CASSGTGAMNTEAFF. DNA for the CDR3: TGCGCCAGCAGCGGGACAGGGGCCATGAACACTGAAGCTTTCTTT.

V is TRBV7-2 and J is TRBJ1-1; no firm D call. Germline CDR1 reads SGHTA; CDR2 reads FQGNSA. CDR3 length: 13 residues. Trimming removed 5 bases at V and 2 bases at J, with 9 bases between. As DNA, the CDR3 is TGTGCCAGCAGCCGGCCCTTTAACACTGAAGCTTTCTTT. Amino acids: CASSRPFNTEAFF.

The chain recombines TRBV4-2 with TRBJ1-2; a weak D match, TRBD1 (6 bases). Germline lookup yields CDR1 LGHNA and CDR2 YNFKEQ. Trimming took off 0 bases at V and 8 bases at J, with 10 bases between the two ends. This CDR3 comprises 13 residues. Here the CDR3 DNA reads TGTGCCAGCAGCCAAGAGGACAGATGGGGCTACACCTTC. It is translated as CASSQEDRWGYTF.